Listed here are 9 T cell receptor beta chains from one sample, sequenced in a study of blood T cell repertoires in COVID-19. Assay used: immunoSEQ multiplex PCR; TCRdb lists only in-frame clones, some missing. This table holds some 270,000 clones, around 89% found once. The sample taken for sequencing was peripheral blood. These receptors were taken from a man aged 25 to 40 with acute or convalescent COVID-19.

A few counts support this clone. The V and J genes are TRBV9 and TRBJ1-6; perhaps TRBD1 as D (6 bases). Trimming removed 2 bases from V and 6 bases from J, with 9 bases in between. Germline CDR1 is SGDLS and CDR2 is YYNGEE. The CDR3 totals 14 residues. The CDR3 nucleotides are TGTGCCAGCAGCGTGACAGGTGCTAATTCACCCCTCCACTTT. Protein sequence: CASSVTGANSPLHF.

V gene TRBV11-2 combines with J gene TRBJ2-3, with TRBD2 matching over 9 bases. V was clipped by 4 bases and J by 2 bases; unmatched bases: 7. The CDR3 is 16 amino acids. The V gene's germline CDR1 is SGHAT and CDR2 FQNNGV. CDR3 DNA sequence: TGTGCCAGCAGCTCACGAGCGGGAGGCCCCACAGATACGCAGTATTTT. Its protein is CASSSRAGGPTDTQYF.

This clone was found a few times. The V and J genes are TRBV5-1 and TRBJ1-1; D perhaps matches TRBD1 (6 bases). V shed 1 base and J shed 6 bases, with 10 bases lying between them. Germline lookup yields CDR1 SGHRS and CDR2 YFSETQ. The CDR3 has 13 amino acids. The CDR3, as DNA: TGCGCCAGCAGCTTGCAACAGGGCTCTGAAGCTTTCTTT. Translation: CASSLQQGSEAFF.

This chain uses TRBV14 with TRBJ1-6; D gene uncertain. The ends were cut back, 0 bases at V and 0 bases at J, with 6 bases in the middle. CDR1 SGHDN and CDR2 FVKESK come from the germline V gene. CDR3 length: 16 amino acids. For the CDR3, the DNA is TGTGCCAGCAGCCAAGAACGGAGCTCCTATAATTCACCCCTCCACTTT. It specifies CASSQERSSYNSPLHF.

The V call is TRBV4-1, the J call TRBJ2-7; TRBD1 might be the D (6 bases). V lost 3 bases and J lost 2, with 20 bases in between. Germline-derived CDR1 and CDR2 are MGHRA and YSYEKL. The CDR3 sequence is 17 residues long. The CDR3 bases are TGCGCCAGCAGCCACCAACAAGGGTCAGGGGCTGCCTACGAGCAGTACTTC. Its translation: CASSHQQGSGAAYEQYF.

This clone occurred once. The gene calls are TRBV12-3 or TRBV12-4 and TRBJ1-1; 7 nucleotides match TRBD1. The CDR3 contains 12 residues. V lost 3 bases and J lost 11; bases outside the gene matches: 6. The CDR3: CASSLGQGGAFF. CDR3 nucleotides: TGTGCCAGCAGTTTGGGGCAGGGGGGCGCTTTCTTT.

This chain connects TRBV30 to TRBJ2-1; 10 nucleotides line up with TRBD2. Losses at the gene ends were 4 bases for V and 2 bases for J; bases not matched to a gene: 5. Germline V gene sequence: CDR1 GTSNPN, CDR2 SVGIG (reference sequence). CDR3 length: 15 amino acids. The CDR3 region is CAWIRSGGAYNEQFF. DNA for the CDR3: TGTGCCTGGATCAGGAGCGGGGGGGCCTACAATGAGCAGTTCTTC. The variable domain in full, with the rest retrieved from reference TRBV30 and TRBJ2-1, is SQTIHQWPATLVQPVGSPLSLECTVEGTSNPNLYWYRQAAGRGLQLLFYSVGIGQISSEVPQNLSASRPQDRQFILSSKKLLLSDSGFYLCAWIRSGGAYNEQFFGPGTRLTVL.

The rearrangement uses TRBV6-6 and TRBJ1-1; the match to TRBD1 covers 7 bases. V was pared by 2 bases and J by 8 bases, with 5 bases of the junction left unmatched. Germline-derived CDR1 and CDR2 are MNHNY and SVGAGI (reference sequence). The CDR3 extends over 13 amino acids. CDR3 region: CASSYVRDREAFF. Written as DNA, the CDR3 is TGTGCCAGCAGTTACGTCAGGGACAGAGAAGCTTTCTTT.

This chain connects TRBV9 to TRBJ1-4, with D perhaps TRBD1 (5 bases). The length of the CDR3 is 15 residues. Germline V gene sequence: CDR1 SGDLS, CDR2 YYNGEE. Trimming cost V 0 bases and J 3 bases, with 9 bases left between them. As DNA, the CDR3 is TGTGCCAGCAGCGTAGATCCGGGGGCTAATGAAAAACTGTTTTTT. It specifies CASSVDPGANEKLFF.